The sequence of this TCR beta chain was determined in a study of T cells in Graves' hyperthyroidism and ophthalmopathy. Points from the study as a whole: Most thyroid clonotypes expanded above 0.001 appeared in blood too.

What was amplified from RNA transcripts were TCR beta CDR3 regions. A first-round RT-PCR of the TCR CDR3 used the HTBI primer set. TCRdb analysed the multiplex PCR reads with MiXCR anew, one entry per CDR3 protein. The sample has some 570,000 distinct CDR3 sequences, roughly 15% seen once; the top ten hold approximately 16%. Per germline, CDR1 GTSNPN and CDR2 SVGIG (reference sequence). The V and J ends lost 2 bases and 7 bases respectively, with 11 bases between them. The CDR3 spans 12 residues. This clonotype was recorded many times. What it binds is unknown. The source is a woman under 30 with Graves' ophthalmopathy. The rearrangement links TRBV30 to TRBJ1-1, with a tentative D call TRBD1 (6 bases). The sequencing input was blood. The CDR3 sequence: CAWSKGDGEAFF. The CDR3 coding sequence is TGTGCCTGGAGTAAGGGGGACGGTGAAGCTTTCTTT.